This record concerns one TCR beta chain sequence. The CDR3 does not end in the conserved phenylalanine or tryptophan, so this is likely a read error. It is unclear where the CDR3 begins or ends on the DNA, so no DNA is shown, and the CDR3 is as TCRdb lists it. Co-extraction yielded RNA and DNA from roughly 21-30 mg of unsorted bulk tissue. TCR beta cDNA was prepared out of 500 ng total RNA by means of a constant-region primer. Libraries of TCR beta came from three nested multiplex PCR rounds with slightly modified ARM-PCR. The study ran its first two PCR rounds for roughly 11 cycles each, using TRBV1-TRBV30 forward primers and a C-beta reverse primer. In TCRdb, the multiplex PCR reads were re-called with MiXCR into one record per CDR3 protein. The table records tens of thousands of distinct CDR3 sequences, around 72% of them present only once. Germline CDR1 reads SGHAT; CDR2 reads FQNNGV. Inclusive of both ends, the CDR3 amounts to 21 amino acids.

This entry comes from a study of tumor-infiltrating lymphocytes in primary liver carcinoma. This clonotype was sampled from a man in his forties with primary liver carcinoma and hepatitis B virus infection. The chain links TRBV11-2 to TRBJ2-6; no DNA check was done on the table's D call, TRBD1. Specimen: liver tumor tissue from sampling region 2. Described subset: tumor region T2, inferior pole. CDR3 in amino acids: CASSMGGDRGISLSGANVLTS.